The next 3 T cell receptor beta chains were all read from a single sample in a study of shared clonotypes between healthy human individuals. Using immunoSEQ multiplex PCR, the repertoire was profiled, and TCRdb retains in-frame clones only, with some absent. In the table there are approximately 2.5 million clones, more than 90% of which are singletons. Sequenced sample: naive CD4+ T cells sorted from blood. Subset given: CD45RA+ positively selected. All receptors come from a man younger than 35 in good health.

The chain recombines TRBV5-5 with TRBJ1-4; D perhaps matches TRBD1 (6 bases). The V gene lost 5 bases and the J gene lost 7 bases, with 15 bases spanning the gap. The CDR3 loop spans 14 amino acids. The V gene's germline CDR1 is SGHKS and CDR2 YYEKEE (reference sequence). The CDR3 here is CASSVGAPGEKLFF. The CDR3 coding sequence is TGTGCCAGCAGTGTGGGGGCGCCTGGTGAAAAACTGTTTTTT.

J is TRBJ1-4 and V is TRBV4-3; D not certain. The germline CDR1 and CDR2 sequences are LGHNA and YSLEER. V lost 1 base and J 4 bases, leaving 7 bases between the germline ends. CDR3 size: 14 residues. The CDR3 loop reads CASSQVSYNEKLFF. The CDR3 DNA follows: TGCGCCAGCAGCCAAGTCAGCTATAATGAAAAACTGTTTTTT.

This chain joins TRBV29-1 and TRBJ1-1; D is undetermined. CDR1 SQVTM and CDR2 ANQGSEA come from the germline V gene. V was pared by 2 bases and J by 4 bases, with 11 bases between. This CDR3 contains 13 residues. The CDR3 loop reads CSVEPRFGTEAFF. CDR3 nucleotides: TGCAGCGTTGAACCGAGATTCGGCACTGAAGCTTTCTTT.